Included here is one T cell receptor (beta chain) sequence, with context. The method was immunoSEQ multiplex PCR; TCRdb's version includes in-frame clones alone and lacks a portion of them. This sample has over 75,000 clones; about four fifths occur once, and the top ten carry roughly 0.84%. The record originates from a study of radiotherapy plus CTLA-4 blockade in lung cancer. V was trimmed by 0 bases and J by 6 bases, leaving 16 bases between them. The CDR3 runs to 16 residues. CDR1 is SGDLS and CDR2 is YYNGEE in the germline V gene. This specimen consisted of peripheral blood, obtained from a patient treated with radiotherapy plus ipilimumab. The TCR comes from a human donor with non-small cell lung cancer who had stable disease on radiotherapy plus ipilimumab. V and J are TRBV9 and TRBJ2-1, with TRBD2 as a possible D gene (6 bases). CDR3 DNA sequence: TGTGCCAGCAGCGTAGGGAGTAGCGGCTTAGCCAATGAGCAGTTCTTC. Amino acids: CASSVGSSGLANEQFF.